Each of the 20 T cell receptor beta chains below was sequenced from the same sample in a study of cytomegalovirus exposure and HLA in healthy donors. Produced via immunoSEQ multiplex PCR; TCRdb's table is partial and in-frame only. The sample includes 95,000 to 150,000 clones, about 93% seen only once; the top ten take around 1.3%. Sample: PBMCs. Source of these receptors: a young woman in good health and CMV-seronegative.

This chain connects TRBV9 to TRBJ1-2, with D uncertain. This CDR3 is built from 15 residues. V lost 1 base, J lost 6 bases, and 16 bases lay in between. The germline V gene encodes CDR1 SGDLS and CDR2 YYNGEE. CDR3: CASSVNNLLFDGYTF. The DNA for the CDR3 is TGTGCCAGCAGCGTAAATAATCTCCTCTTTGATGGCTACACCTTC.

V and J are TRBV10-1 and TRBJ2-2; no firm D call. The CDR3 spans 14 residues. The germline V gene encodes CDR1 WNHNN and CDR2 SYGVQD (reference sequence). V was trimmed by 3 bases and J by 6 bases, leaving 11 bases between them. The CDR3 is CASSDVGYAGELFF. CDR3 DNA sequence: TGCGCCAGCAGTGATGTCGGGTATGCCGGGGAGCTGTTTTTT.

The rearrangement uses TRBV6-1 and TRBJ1-1; D call uncertain. The germline V and J ends were trimmed by 0 bases and 1 base, with 3 bases remaining between them. This CDR3 has 13 amino acids. Germline V gives CDR1 MNHNS, CDR2 SASEGT. CDR3 DNA: TGTGCCAGCAGTGAAGCGAGGAACACTGAAGCTTTCTTT. Protein sequence: CASSEARNTEAFF.

This rearrangement joins TRBV6-1 to TRBJ1-1; 7 positions agree with TRBD1. The CDR3 is 14 amino acids. Per the germline V gene, CDR1 is MNHNS and CDR2 is SASEGT. V lost 5 bases and J lost 3; bases outside the gene matches: 6. The CDR3 DNA is TGTGCCAGCAGTCCTACAGGGGACGACACTGAAGCTTTCTTT. Translated, it gives CASSPTGDDTEAFF.

DNA for the CDR3: TGCGCCAGCAGCCAACATCTAGCGACCACCGGGGAGCTGTTTTTT. Translation gives CASSQHLATTGELFF. V gene TRBV4-1 combines with J gene TRBJ2-2; possibly TRBD2 for D (6 bases). V lost 2 bases and J lost 4, with 11 bases in between. The CDR3 sequence is 15 residues long. Germline CDR1 reads MGHRA; CDR2 reads YSYEKL.

This chain links TRBV7-9 with TRBJ2-5; D is perhaps TRBD2 (6 bases). Germline CDR1 and CDR2: SEHNR and FQNEAQ (reference sequence). Trimming shortened V by 2 bases and J by 5 bases, and 12 bases separated the two germline ends. The CDR3 sequence is 14 residues long. As DNA, the CDR3 is TGTGCCAGCAGCTTACGGGGAGGCAGGGAGACCCAGTACTTC. The encoded protein is CASSLRGGRETQYF.

The J gene is TRBJ2-1, the V gene TRBV15; maybe TRBD1 (5 bases). Germline-derived CDR1 and CDR2 are LNHNV and YYDKDF (reference sequence). The CDR3 is 15 residues long. V was cut by 1 base and J by 4 bases, with 11 bases left in between. The DNA of the CDR3 is TGTGCCACCAGCAGAGCAGCAGGGTCATACAATGAGCAGTTCTTC. Its translation: CATSRAAGSYNEQFF.

The V call is TRBV4-1, the J call TRBJ2-7; 8 nucleotides align to TRBD2. This CDR3 has 16 amino acids. Germline lookup yields CDR1 MGHRA and CDR2 YSYEKL. With 1 base clipped from V and 5 bases from J, the junction kept 10 bases outside the gene matches. The CDR3 reads CASSQAWNSGNHEQYF. CDR3 coding DNA: TGCGCCAGCAGCCAAGCTTGGAATAGCGGGAACCACGAGCAGTACTTC.

This chain uses TRBV28 with TRBJ2-7; the D gene is possibly TRBD1 (6 bases). The CDR3 length is 16 residues. Trimming pared 6 bases from V and 4 bases from J, leaving 22 bases between. The germline V gene encodes CDR1 MDHEN and CDR2 SYDVKM. DNA of the CDR3: TGTGCCAGCAGAGAATACCGGGACACTATTATGTACGAGCAGTACTTC. Its translation is CASREYRDTIMYEQYF.

This rearrangement joins TRBV30 to TRBJ1-1, with D tentatively TRBD1 (5 bases). Trimming left V 4 bases short and J 1 base short, with 19 bases between. CDR3 length: 16 amino acids. From germline, CDR1 is GTSNPN and CDR2 SVGIG (reference sequence). The CDR3 nucleotides are TGTGCCTGGACCGGCCCGACAGCCCGCCAGAACACTGAAGCTTTCTTT. The encoded protein is CAWTGPTARQNTEAFF.

V usage is TRBV18 and J usage is TRBJ2-7, with D perhaps TRBD1 (5 bases). This CDR3 region has 14 residues. The germline V gene has CDR1 KGHSH and CDR2 LQKENI. V lost 6 bases to trimming and J lost 0 bases, with 12 bases between them. The CDR3 DNA reads as TGTGCCAGCTCTAGGGGCCCAAGCTCCTACGAGCAGTACTTC. Its translation: CASSRGPSSYEQYF.

The V call is TRBV7-9, the J call TRBJ2-2; D possibly corresponds to TRBD2 (6 bases). This CDR3 has 9 residues. In germline, CDR1 is SEHNR, CDR2 FQNEAQ (reference sequence). Trimming cost V 11 bases and J 11 bases, with 9 bases left between them. CDR3 loop: CAVGGELFF. In DNA, the CDR3 is TGTGCCGTCGGGGGAGAGCTGTTTTTT.

The rearrangement links TRBV5-1 to TRBJ2-7, with 10 bases aligning to TRBD2. Germline V gives CDR1 SGHRS, CDR2 YFSETQ. The CDR3 extends over 16 amino acids. Germline trimming cut 0 bases from V and 3 bases from J; bases unmatched to any gene: 6. Here the CDR3 reads CASSLAASGSFYEQYF. CDR3 sequence (DNA): TGCGCCAGCAGCTTGGCCGCTAGCGGGAGTTTCTACGAGCAGTACTTC.

The chain combines TRBV5-1 with TRBJ1-4; D perhaps matches TRBD1 (5 bases). CDR1 and CDR2 (germline): SGHRS, YFSETQ. Trimming took off 4 bases at V and 6 bases at J, with 13 bases between the two ends. The CDR3 length is 14 residues. CDR3 sequence: CASSPQGSDEKLFF. Here the CDR3 DNA reads TGCGCCAGCAGCCCGCAGGGAAGTGATGAAAAACTGTTTTTT.

The chain recombines TRBV19 with TRBJ1-5; 9 positions agree with TRBD1. The CDR3 is 14 residues long. V gave up 9 bases and J gave up 1 base; unmatched junction bases: 4. The germline gives CDR1 LNHDA, CDR2 SQIVND (reference sequence). The CDR3 is CASRDRASNQPQHF. CDR3 bases: TGTGCCAGCAGGGACAGGGCAAGCAATCAGCCCCAGCATTTT.

The chain recombines TRBV7-9 with TRBJ1-2; 7 bases align to TRBD1. The CDR3 is 14 residues long. V was pared by 2 bases and J by 2 bases, with 2 bases of the junction left unmatched. The V gene's germline CDR1 is SEHNR and CDR2 FQNEAQ (reference sequence). In DNA, the CDR3 is TGTGCCAGCAGCTTACTGACAGGGAACTATGGCTACACCTTC. Residues: CASSLLTGNYGYTF.

The rearrangement links TRBV6-5 to TRBJ1-5; D unresolved. Per germline, CDR1 MNHEY and CDR2 SVGAGI. The CDR3 spans 13 residues. Trimming shortened V by 5 bases and J by 0 bases, and 5 bases separated the two germline ends. CDR3 in DNA: TGTGCCAGCAGTCAAATTAGCAATCAGCCCCAGCATTTT. Translated, it gives CASSQISNQPQHF.

This chain connects TRBV7-6 to TRBJ2-1, with TRBD2 matching 13 bases. CDR1 is SGHVS and CDR2 is FNYEAQ in the germline V gene. V shed 5 bases, J shed 0 bases, and the junction held 13 bases outside the gene matches. The CDR3 consists of 20 residues. The CDR3 coding sequence is TGTGCCAGCAGCACGTCTTCGACTAGCGGGAGGACCCCCTCCTACAATGAGCAGTTCTTC. Amino acids: CASSTSSTSGRTPSYNEQFF.

This chain connects TRBV27 to TRBJ1-2, with D possibly matching TRBD1 (5 bases). The CDR3 spans 12 residues. V was pared by 11 bases and J by 4 bases, with 14 bases between. From germline, CDR1 is MNHEY and CDR2 SMNVEV (reference sequence). This CDR3 is CAARGGGYGYTF. CDR3 DNA sequence: TGTGCCGCCCGCGGGGGAGGCTATGGCTACACCTTC.

This rearrangement joins TRBV18 to TRBJ1-2; the match to TRBD1 covers 8 bases. Germline V CDR1 and CDR2: KGHSH, LQKENI. This CDR3 has 23 amino acids. Unmatched junction bases numbered 32, after V lost 1 base and J lost 7 bases. The CDR3 region is CASSPRVYSVGSISDAGGFGYTF. The CDR3 region has the DNA TGTGCCAGCTCACCACGGGTTTACTCGGTTGGGTCCATCTCAGACGCAGGGGGCTTTGGCTACACCTTC.